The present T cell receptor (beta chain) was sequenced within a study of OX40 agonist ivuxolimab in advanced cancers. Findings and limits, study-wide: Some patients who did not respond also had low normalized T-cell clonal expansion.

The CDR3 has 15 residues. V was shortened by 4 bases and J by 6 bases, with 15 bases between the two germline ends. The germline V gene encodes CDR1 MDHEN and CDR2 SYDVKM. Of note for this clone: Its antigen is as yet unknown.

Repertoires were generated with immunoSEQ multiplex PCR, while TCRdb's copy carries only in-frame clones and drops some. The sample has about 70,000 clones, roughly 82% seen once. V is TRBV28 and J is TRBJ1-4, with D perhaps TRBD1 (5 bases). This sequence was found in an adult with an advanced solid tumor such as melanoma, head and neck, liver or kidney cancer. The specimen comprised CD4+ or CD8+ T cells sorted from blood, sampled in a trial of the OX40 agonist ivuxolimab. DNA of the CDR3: TGTGCCAGCAGTTCGCCTGGGGGGGGACATGAAAAACTGTTTTTT. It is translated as CASSSPGGGHEKLFF.